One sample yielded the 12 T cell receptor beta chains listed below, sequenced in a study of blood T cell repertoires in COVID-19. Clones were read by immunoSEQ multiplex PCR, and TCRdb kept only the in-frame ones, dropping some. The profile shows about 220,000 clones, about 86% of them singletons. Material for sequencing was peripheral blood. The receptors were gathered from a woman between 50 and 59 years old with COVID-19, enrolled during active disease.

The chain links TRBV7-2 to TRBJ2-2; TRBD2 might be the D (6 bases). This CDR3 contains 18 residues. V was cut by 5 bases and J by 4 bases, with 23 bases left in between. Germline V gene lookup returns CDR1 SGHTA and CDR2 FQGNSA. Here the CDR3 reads CASSIRPFGTGGTGELFF. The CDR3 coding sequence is TGTGCCAGCAGCATACGGCCCTTTGGGACTGGGGGCACCGGGGAGCTGTTTTTT.

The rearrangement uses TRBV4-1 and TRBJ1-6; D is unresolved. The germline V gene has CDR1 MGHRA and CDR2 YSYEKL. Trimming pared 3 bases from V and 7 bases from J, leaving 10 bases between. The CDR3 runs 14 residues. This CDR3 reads CASSHPIPNSPLHF. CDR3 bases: TGCGCCAGCAGCCACCCTATCCCCAATTCACCCCTCCACTTT.

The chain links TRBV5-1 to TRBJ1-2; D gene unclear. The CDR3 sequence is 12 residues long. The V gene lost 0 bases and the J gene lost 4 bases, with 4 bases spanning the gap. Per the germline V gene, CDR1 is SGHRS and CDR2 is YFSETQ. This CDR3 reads CASSLDTYGYTF. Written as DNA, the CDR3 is TGCGCCAGCAGCTTGGACACCTATGGCTACACCTTC.

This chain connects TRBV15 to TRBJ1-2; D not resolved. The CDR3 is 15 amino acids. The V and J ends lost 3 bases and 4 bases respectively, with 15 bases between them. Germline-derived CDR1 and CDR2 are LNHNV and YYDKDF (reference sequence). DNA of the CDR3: TGTGCCACCAGCAGTCTCCCCACAACTAGCTATGGCTACACCTTC. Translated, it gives CATSSLPTTSYGYTF.

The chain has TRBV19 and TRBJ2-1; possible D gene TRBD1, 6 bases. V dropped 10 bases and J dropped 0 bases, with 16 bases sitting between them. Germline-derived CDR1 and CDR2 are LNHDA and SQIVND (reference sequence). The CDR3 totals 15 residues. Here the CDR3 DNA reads TGTGCCACCAAACCCTGGGGGCGCTCCTACAATGAGCAGTTCTTC. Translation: CATKPWGRSYNEQFF.

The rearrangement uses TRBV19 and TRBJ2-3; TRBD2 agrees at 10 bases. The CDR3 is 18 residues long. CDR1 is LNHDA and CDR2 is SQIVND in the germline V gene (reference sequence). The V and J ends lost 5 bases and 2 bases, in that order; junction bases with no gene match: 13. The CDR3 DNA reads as TGTGCCAGTAGTCTCGACCCTTGGACTAGCGGCCTCACAGATACGCAGTATTTT. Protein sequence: CASSLDPWTSGLTDTQYF.

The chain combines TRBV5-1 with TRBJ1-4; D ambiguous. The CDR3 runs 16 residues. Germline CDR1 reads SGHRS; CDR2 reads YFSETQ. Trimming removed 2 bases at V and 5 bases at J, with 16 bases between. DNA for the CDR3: TGCGCCAGCAGCTTAAGTTCGGTGGGCTTAAATGAAAAACTGTTTTTT. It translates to CASSLSSVGLNEKLFF.

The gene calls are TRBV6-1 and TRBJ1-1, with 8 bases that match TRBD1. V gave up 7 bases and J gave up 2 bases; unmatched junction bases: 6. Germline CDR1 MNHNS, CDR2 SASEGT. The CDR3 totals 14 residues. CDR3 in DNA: TGTGCCAGCACAGACAGGGGCCCTAACACTGAAGCTTTCTTT. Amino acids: CASTDRGPNTEAFF.

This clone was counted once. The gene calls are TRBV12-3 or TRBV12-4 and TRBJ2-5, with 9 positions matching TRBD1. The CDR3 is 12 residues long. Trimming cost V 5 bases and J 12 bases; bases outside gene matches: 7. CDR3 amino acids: CASSPSRDREYF. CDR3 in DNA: TGTGCCAGCAGTCCTAGCCGGGACAGGGAGTACTTC.

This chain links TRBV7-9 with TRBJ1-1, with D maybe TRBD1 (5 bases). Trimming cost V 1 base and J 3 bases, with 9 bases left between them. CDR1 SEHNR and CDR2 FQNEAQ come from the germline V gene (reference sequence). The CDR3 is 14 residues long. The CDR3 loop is CASSLVGGYTEAFF. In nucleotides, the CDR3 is TGTGCCAGCAGCTTAGTTGGGGGGTACACTGAAGCTTTCTTT.

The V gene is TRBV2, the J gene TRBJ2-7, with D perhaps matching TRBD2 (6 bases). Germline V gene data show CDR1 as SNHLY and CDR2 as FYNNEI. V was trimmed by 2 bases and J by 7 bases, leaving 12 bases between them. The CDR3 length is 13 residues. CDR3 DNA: TGTGCCAGCAGTGAACGTCAGGCGGGGGAGCAGTACGTC. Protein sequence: CASSERQAGEQYV.

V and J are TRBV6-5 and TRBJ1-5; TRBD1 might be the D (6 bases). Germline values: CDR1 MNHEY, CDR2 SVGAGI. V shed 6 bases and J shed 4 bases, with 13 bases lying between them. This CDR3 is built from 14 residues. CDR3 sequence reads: CASRGQSENQPQHF. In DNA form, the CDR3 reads TGTGCCAGCAGAGGACAGTCGGAAAATCAGCCCCAGCATTTT.